The T cell receptor (beta chain) under discussion was sequenced for a study of cytomegalovirus exposure and HLA in healthy donors. The CDR3 runs 15 residues. Germline V gene sequence: CDR1 SGHTA, CDR2 FQGNSA. Trimming took 5 bases from V and 2 from J, leaving 13 bases between them. Primers: 60 Vbeta forward and 13 Jbeta reverse. This table comes from immunoSEQ multiplex PCR, and its TCRdb copy is limited to in-frame clones, with some not included. Here the sample spans 170,000 or so clones, roughly 73% being singletons. Study observations and caveats: Follow-up analysis found HLA locus-dependent TCR association rates, highest for DRB1 and lowest for HLA-C. HLA restriction was apparent for most CMV-associated TCR beta chains in a later analysis. Clonal expansion, a later analysis showed, was greater in HLA-associated TCR beta chains than in equally common others.

With regard to this clone: Antigen unknown.

Input material: PBMCs. This clonotype was sampled from a woman in her thirties in good health and CMV-seronegative. The chain links TRBV7-2 to TRBJ2-1, with D maybe TRBD1 (5 bases). The CDR3 region is CASSPFEGAYNEQFF. Written as DNA, the CDR3 is TGTGCCAGCAGCCCGTTTGAAGGGGCCTACAATGAGCAGTTCTTC. Filled out from reference TRBV7-2 and TRBJ2-1, the complete variable domain reads GAGVSQSPSNKVTEKGKDVELRCDPISGHTALYWYRQSLGQGLEFLIYFQGNSAPDKSGLPSDRFSAERTGGSVSTLTIQRTQQEDSAVYLCASSPFEGAYNEQFFGPGTRLTVL.